This TCR beta chain was recorded in a study of human T cells and chemical hapten exposure. Study-wide context: 0.01% DPC was applied to the upper back in patch tests, which were read at 6 days.

The CDR3 totals 15 residues. V was shortened by 3 bases and J by 4 bases, with 15 bases between the two germline ends. Germline V gene lookup returns CDR1 SEHNR and CDR2 FQNEAQ (reference sequence). Time point reported: patch test 1, 2 weeks after DPC sensitization. Noted treatment: therapeutic diphenylcyclopropenone sensitization with weekly scalp DPC. This clonotype was recorded at least ten times. TCRdb analysed the RACE reads with MiXCR anew, one entry per CDR3 protein. The sample contains 95,000 to 150,000 distinct CDR3 sequences, roughly an eighth of which appear only once. Sequences were derived from whole blood, sampled in connection with sensitization to the hapten diphenylcyclopropenone (DPC). The gene calls are TRBV7-9 and TRBJ1-1; D may be TRBD1 (5 bases). This TCR was recovered from a man aged 18 to 29 with alopecia areata. Some clones in this sample may be carry-over from other donors' samples. The CDR3 DNA reads as TGTGCCAGCAGCTTTTACGAGGGGCTTGGCACTGAAGCTTTCTTT. Translated: CASSFYEGLGTEAFF.